The T cell receptor beta chain described here comes from a study of blood T cell repertoires in COVID-19 (dated by TCRdb to the early 2020s). About the study as a whole: Samples from collaborators originated in the United States, Italy and Spain and spanned both the acute and convalescent phases of COVID-19. Where HLA class I and class II types were available, the types were taken from metadata supplied by the sample provider, not from assay-based typing. Nearly every sample came with metadata listing a de-identified subject ID, COVID-19 status, age in years and sex. The dataset comprised deeply sampled blood TCRbeta repertoires from subjects exposed to, actively infected with, or recovered from COVID-19. The repertoires were made available in a free public database intended to serve as a resource for research on the immune response to SARS-CoV-2. The prospective study material was composed of cDNA or gDNA derived from T cells, B-cell-depleted T cells, or PBMCs. The samples were drawn from the first 160 participants of the ongoing ImmuneRACE study and from about 1,200 subjects provided by 6 global collaborators.

In the case of this clone: What antigen it recognizes has not been identified. No per-base quality is available; no much larger clone lies one base away.

The CDR3 runs 15 amino acids, cysteine and phenylalanine included. CDR3 DNA only is kept here, 45 bases in frame from base 1. The trim is 7 bases for V and 2 bases for J, with a gap of 15 bases between the germline ends. Via the germline V gene (reference sequence), CDR1 is LNHDA and CDR2 SQIVND. The immunoSEQ Assay, a bias-controlled multiplex PCR, was used to amplify TCRbeta CDR3 regions from genomic DNA. As for how the authors treated the data: Nucleated cell counts per sample were estimated from amplification of reference gene primers within the assay. Sequence reads were collapsed and filtered to measure the absolute abundance of every unique TCRbeta CDR3 rearrangement. For each sample, productive Simpson clonality was calculated as the square root of Simpson's diversity index over productive rearrangements. Sourced from immuneACCESS, this table was stored by TCRdb with only in-frame sequences that have V and J called. A share of the clones is absent; for the studies checked, an unresolved V gene accounts for under half, and the remainder has no known explanation. V and J calls and clone size follow that table, whereas D and trimming were derived from the DNA. Counted in this sample were 440,000 or so clones; approximately 91% of them appeared once. The top ten clones comprise around 1.5% of the sample.

Broad study findings and their caveats: How much clinical and demographic metadata was included differed by source and by participant, and the metadata was provided uncurated.

In Seattle, one collaborating source enrolled patients while the infection was active and tracked those patients longitudinally over the course of disease. Collaborating institutions collected whole blood in K2EDTA tubes following their own protocols. For TCRbeta analysis, collaborators shipped samples in one of three forms: frozen whole blood, isolated PBMCs, or DNA extracted from either of those sample types. The sequenced sample was peripheral blood. The sequence joins TRBV19 to TRBJ1-5; too little of a D gene remains to name it. This receptor was identified in a woman aged 35 to 49 with COVID-19, enrolled during active disease. DNA sequence: TGTGCCAGTACCCCAATACTGCGGGGCAATCAGCCCCAGCATTTT. Its protein is CASTPILRGNQPQHF.